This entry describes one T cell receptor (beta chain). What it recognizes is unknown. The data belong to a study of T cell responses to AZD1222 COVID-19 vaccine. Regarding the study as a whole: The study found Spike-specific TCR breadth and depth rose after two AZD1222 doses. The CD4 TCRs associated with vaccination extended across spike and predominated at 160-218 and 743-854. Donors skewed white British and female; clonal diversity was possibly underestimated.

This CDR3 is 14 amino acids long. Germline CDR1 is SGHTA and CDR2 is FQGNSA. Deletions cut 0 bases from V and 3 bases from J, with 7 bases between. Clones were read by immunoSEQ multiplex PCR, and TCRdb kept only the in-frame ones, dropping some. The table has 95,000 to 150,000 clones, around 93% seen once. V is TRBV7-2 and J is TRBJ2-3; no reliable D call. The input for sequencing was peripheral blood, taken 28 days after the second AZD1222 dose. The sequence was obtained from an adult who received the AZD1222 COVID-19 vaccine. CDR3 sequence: CASSLAPTTDTQYF. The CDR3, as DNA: TGTGCCAGCAGCTTAGCCCCCACTACAGATACGCAGTATTTT. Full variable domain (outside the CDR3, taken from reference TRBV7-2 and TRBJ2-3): GAGVSQSPSNKVTEKGKDVELRCDPISGHTALYWYRQSLGQGLEFLIYFQGNSAPDKSGLPSDRFSAERTGGSVSTLTIQRTQQEDSAVYLCASSLAPTTDTQYFGPGTRLTVL.